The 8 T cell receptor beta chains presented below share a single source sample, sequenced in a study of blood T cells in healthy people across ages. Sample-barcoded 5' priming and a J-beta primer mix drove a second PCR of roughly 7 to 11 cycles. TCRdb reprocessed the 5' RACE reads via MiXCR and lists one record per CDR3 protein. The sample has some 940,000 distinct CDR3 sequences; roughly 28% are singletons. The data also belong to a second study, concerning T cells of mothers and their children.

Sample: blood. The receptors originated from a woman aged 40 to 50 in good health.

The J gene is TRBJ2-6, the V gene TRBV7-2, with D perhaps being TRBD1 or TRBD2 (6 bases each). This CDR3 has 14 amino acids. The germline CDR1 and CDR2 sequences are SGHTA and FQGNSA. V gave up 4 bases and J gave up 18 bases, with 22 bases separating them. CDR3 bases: TGTGCCAGCAGCTCCTTCACGGGGGCCAACGCCCGGACTTTC. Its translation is CASSSFTGANARTF.

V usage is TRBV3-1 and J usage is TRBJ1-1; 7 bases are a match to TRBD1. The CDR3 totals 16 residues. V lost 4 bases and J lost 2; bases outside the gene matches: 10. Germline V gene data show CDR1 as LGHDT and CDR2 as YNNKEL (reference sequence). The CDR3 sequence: CASSPLRAGGNTEAFF. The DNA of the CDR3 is TGTGCCAGCAGCCCCTTACGGGCAGGGGGTAACACTGAAGCTTTCTTT.

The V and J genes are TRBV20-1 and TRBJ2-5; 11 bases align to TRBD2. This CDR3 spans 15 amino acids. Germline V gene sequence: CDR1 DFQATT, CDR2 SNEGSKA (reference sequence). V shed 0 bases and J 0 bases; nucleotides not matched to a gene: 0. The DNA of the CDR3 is TGCAGTGCTAGAGAGACTAGCGGGAACCAAGAGACCCAGTACTTC. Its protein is CSARETSGNQETQYF.

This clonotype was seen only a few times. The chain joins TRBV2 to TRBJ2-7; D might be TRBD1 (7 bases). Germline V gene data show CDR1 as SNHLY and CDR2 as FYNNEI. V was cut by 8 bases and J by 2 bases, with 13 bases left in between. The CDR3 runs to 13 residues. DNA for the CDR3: TGTGCCAGCTGGCGGGACAGAGCCTACGAGCAGTACTTC. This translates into CASWRDRAYEQYF.

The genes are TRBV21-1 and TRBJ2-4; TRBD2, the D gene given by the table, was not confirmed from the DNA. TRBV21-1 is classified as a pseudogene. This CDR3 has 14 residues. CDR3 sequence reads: CASSPGPFLERRYF. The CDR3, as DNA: TGTGCCAGCAGCCCGGGCCCGTTCCTCGAGCGTCGGTACTTC.

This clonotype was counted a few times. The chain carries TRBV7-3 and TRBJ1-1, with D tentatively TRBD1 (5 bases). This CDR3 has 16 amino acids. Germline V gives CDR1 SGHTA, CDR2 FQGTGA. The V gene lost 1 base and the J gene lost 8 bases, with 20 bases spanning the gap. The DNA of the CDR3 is TGTGCCAGCAGCTTAAGCGGGGAGGTGATGACAGCAGAAGCTTTCTTT. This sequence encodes CASSLSGEVMTAEAFF.

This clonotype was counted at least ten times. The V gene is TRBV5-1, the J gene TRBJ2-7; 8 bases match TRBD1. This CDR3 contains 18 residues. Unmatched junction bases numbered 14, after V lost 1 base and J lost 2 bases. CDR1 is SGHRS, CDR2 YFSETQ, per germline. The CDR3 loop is CASSLFFGAGTGTYEQYF. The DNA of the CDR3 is TGCGCCAGCAGCTTGTTTTTTGGGGCCGGGACAGGAACCTACGAGCAGTACTTC.

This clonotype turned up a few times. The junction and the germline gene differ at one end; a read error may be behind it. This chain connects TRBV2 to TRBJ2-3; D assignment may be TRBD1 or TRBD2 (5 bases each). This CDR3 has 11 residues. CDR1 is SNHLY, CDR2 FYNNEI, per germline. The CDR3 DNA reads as TGTGCCGGGACCCCCAAGGATATGCAGTATTTT. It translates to CAGTPKDMQYF.